This T cell receptor (beta chain) was identified in a study of blood T cell repertoires in COVID-19. Whole-study context: Sites across the United States, Italy and Spain contributed samples from acute and convalescent COVID-19. PBMCs, B-cell-depleted T cells, or T cells were the source of the cDNA or gDNA that made up the material.

The data were produced by immunoSEQ multiplex PCR, yet TCRdb's version contains in-frame clones alone and is incomplete. The data contain about 150,000 clones, roughly 87% of them seen just once; the ten biggest clones take up roughly 3.9%. The CDR3 contains 13 residues. V lost 4 bases and J lost 7, with 13 bases in between. From germline, CDR1 is LNHDA and CDR2 SQIVND (reference sequence). Recruitment covered about two dozen US areas and drew participants whose ages spanned 18 to 89 years. Sequenced: PBMCs or T cells enriched from blood (not recorded which). The clonotype comes from a woman aged 40 to 55 who had been exposed to COVID-19. The rearrangement uses TRBV19 and TRBJ1-2; no clear D gene. In DNA form, the CDR3 reads TGTGCCAGTAGTACAAGACAATCTGGTGGCTACACCTTC. Translated, it gives CASSTRQSGGYTF.